The 10 T cell receptor beta chains presented below share a single source sample, sequenced in a study of cytomegalovirus exposure and HLA in healthy donors. The study ran its PCR with 60 Vbeta and 13 Jbeta primers. The data were produced by immunoSEQ multiplex PCR, yet TCRdb's version contains in-frame clones alone and is incomplete. The sample shows 180,000 or so clones, more than 75% of them seen only once. The sequenced material came from PBMCs. These receptor sequences come from a woman aged 25 to 45 in good health and CMV-seropositive.

This chain joins TRBV4-2 and TRBJ2-7; TRBD2 matches at 8 bases. Trimming at V came to 3 bases and at J to 0 bases, leaving 10 bases not matched to a gene. CDR1 LGHNA and CDR2 YNFKEQ come from the germline V gene. The CDR3 covers 17 residues. This chain's CDR3 is CASSQEASGLSSYEQYF. CDR3 sequence (DNA): TGTGCCAGCAGCCAGGAAGCTAGCGGGTTGAGCTCCTACGAGCAGTACTTC.

The chain joins TRBV7-2 to TRBJ2-3, with 8 bases fitting TRBD2. After removal of 5 bases from V and 3 bases from J, the junction contained 7 bases not matched to a gene. Germline-derived CDR1 and CDR2 are SGHTA and FQGNSA. The CDR3 is 15 amino acids. This chain's CDR3 is CASSARAGGTDTQYF. The CDR3 bases are TGTGCCAGCAGCGCACGTGCGGGGGGAACAGATACGCAGTATTTT.

This chain joins TRBV5-1 and TRBJ2-4, with 7 bases matching TRBD2. The V segment lost 4 bases and the J segment 8 bases; nucleotides outside the gene matches: 9. This CDR3 contains 14 residues. Germline V gene data show CDR1 as SGHRS and CDR2 as YFSETQ. The CDR3 loop is CASSPGQGGDIQYF. Written as DNA, the CDR3 is TGCGCCAGCAGCCCTGGGCAGGGAGGGGACATTCAGTACTTC.

This clone appeared once. The rearrangement links TRBV27 to TRBJ1-2; 8 bases are shared with TRBD1. Trimming removed 5 bases from V and 3 bases from J; junction bases left unmatched: 20. CDR1 MNHEY and CDR2 SMNVEV come from the germline V gene (reference sequence). This CDR3 contains 19 residues. CDR3 nucleotide sequence: TGTGCCAGCAGTATCATCTCTCCGCGCGACAGGGGAAAAGACTATGGCTACACCTTC. Protein: CASSIISPRDRGKDYGYTF.

The V gene is TRBV4-3, the J gene TRBJ1-5; 7 bases fit TRBD1. V shed 0 bases, J shed 5 bases, and the junction held 1 base outside the gene matches. The CDR3 has 14 amino acids. Germline CDR1 is LGHNA and CDR2 is YSLEER. The CDR3 sequence is CASSQDRGDQPQHF. DNA of the CDR3: TGCGCCAGCAGCCAAGACAGGGGGGATCAGCCCCAGCATTTT.

The chain couples TRBV30 to TRBJ1-2; D possibly corresponds to TRBD1 (6 bases). The CDR3 contains 13 residues. With 4 bases removed from V and 2 bases from J, the gap between germline ends came to 11 bases. In germline, CDR1 is GTSNPN, CDR2 SVGIG (reference sequence). CDR3 loop: CAWTVTGNYGYTF. DNA for the CDR3: TGTGCCTGGACCGTCACAGGGAACTATGGCTACACCTTC.

J is TRBJ2-1 and V is TRBV28; TRBD1 aligns across 10 bases. Germline CDR1 and CDR2: MDHEN and SYDVKM. Losses at the gene ends were 2 bases for V and 14 bases for J; bases not matched to a gene: 6. This CDR3 is 13 amino acids long. The CDR3 protein is CASSLLRGTGEFF. In DNA, the CDR3 is TGTGCCAGCAGTTTACTCAGAGGGACAGGGGAGTTCTTC.

The chain has TRBV27 and TRBJ2-7, with 7 nucleotides matching TRBD2. V lost 2 bases to trimming and J lost 3 bases; unmatched junction nucleotides: 1. This CDR3 has 13 residues. The germline V gene encodes CDR1 MNHEY and CDR2 SMNVEV (reference sequence). CDR3 coding DNA: TGTGCCAGCAGTTTAGGGGGGGTCTACGAGCAGTACTTC. It is translated as CASSLGGVYEQYF.

The chain employs TRBV15 and TRBJ1-2; D is uncertain. Germline CDR1 is LNHNV and CDR2 is YYDKDF (reference sequence). V lost 5 bases to trimming and J lost 8 bases, with 21 bases between them. The CDR3 totals 15 residues. CDR3 in DNA: TGTGCCACCAGCCCGAACGGAGAGCTAAAGAGGGGCTACACCTTC. Translation: CATSPNGELKRGYTF.

The table lists this clone with a count of one. Here the CDR3 reads CASSLGLKRENEQFF. For the CDR3, the DNA is TGCGCCAGCAGCCTCGGACTAAAACGGGAGAATGAGCAGTTCTTC. The chain has TRBV5-1 and TRBJ2-1; tentative D call: TRBD2 (6 bases). V gave up 4 bases and J gave up 7 bases, with 18 bases separating them. Germline V CDR1 and CDR2: SGHRS, YFSETQ. The CDR3 is 15 residues long.